What follows are 30 T cell receptor beta chains derived from one specimen sequenced in a study of somatic mutations in cytotoxic T cells in rheumatoid arthritis. Some clones are missing from TCRdb's copy, which holds only in-frame ones; the method was immunoSEQ multiplex PCR. In the table there are roughly 14,000 clones, approximately 84% of which are singletons. Material for sequencing was CD8+ T cells sorted from blood. The receptor set was obtained from an adult with rheumatoid arthritis.

This clone was seen only a few times. The chain employs TRBV28 and TRBJ2-1; the D is unclear. The CDR3 loop spans 11 amino acids. V lost 6 bases, J lost 6 bases, and 6 bases lay in between. Germline lookup yields CDR1 MDHEN and CDR2 SYDVKM. CDR3 in DNA: TGTGCCAGCAGCCGGTCCAATGAGCAGTTCTTC. Encoded protein: CASSRSNEQFF.

The J gene is TRBJ1-1, the V gene TRBV19; D uncertain. The CDR3 runs 13 residues. The V end lost 3 bases, the J end lost 3 bases, and 8 bases lay between the germline ends. Per germline, CDR1 LNHDA and CDR2 SQIVND (reference sequence). CDR3 sequence (DNA): TGTGCCAGTAGTATGCAAGGGTACACTGAAGCTTTCTTT. Its protein is CASSMQGYTEAFF.

The V call is TRBV5-1, the J call TRBJ2-1; 8 nucleotides agree with TRBD2. The CDR3 loop spans 15 amino acids. V trimming: 7 bases; J trimming: 5 bases; junction bases outside the gene matches: 11. CDR1 is SGHRS and CDR2 is YFSETQ in the germline V gene. CDR3 nucleotides: TGCGCCAGCCTTTTAAGCGGGAGAAGACACAATGAGCAGTTCTTC. This sequence encodes CASLLSGRRHNEQFF.

In its sample, this clone was seen a few times. The J gene is TRBJ1-1, the V gene TRBV7-9; TRBD1 is a possible D gene (6 bases). The CDR3 spans 17 residues. V gave up 2 bases and J gave up 1 base, with 17 bases separating them. Germline assignment: CDR1 SEHNR and CDR2 FQNEAQ (reference sequence). CDR3 sequence: CASSLPPTGAKNTEAFF. The CDR3 DNA sequence: TGTGCCAGCAGCTTACCTCCGACAGGCGCTAAGAACACTGAAGCTTTCTTT.

The V and J genes are TRBV9 and TRBJ2-7; tentatively, D is TRBD1 (6 bases). V lost 0 bases, J lost 5 bases, and 9 bases lay in between. Germline CDR1 reads SGDLS; CDR2 reads YYNGEE. This CDR3 region has 13 residues. Written as DNA, the CDR3 is TGTGCCAGCAGCGTAGGCTCAGGGGACGAGCAGTACTTC. Its protein product is CASSVGSGDEQYF. Full variable domain (missing parts from reference TRBV9 and TRBJ2-7): DSGVTQTPKHLITATGQRVTLRCSPRSGDLSVYWYQQSLDQGLQFLIQYYNGEERAKGNILERFSAQQFPDLHSELNLSSLELGDSALYFCASSVGSGDEQYFGPGTRLTVT.

The CDR3 DNA reads TGTGCCAGCACCGCGGCGGGGGGCTCCAATCAGCCCCAGCATTTT. Its protein is CASTAAGGSNQPQHF. This chain links TRBV28 with TRBJ1-5; tentative D call: TRBD1 (6 bases). V lost 7 bases, J lost 3 bases, and 16 bases lay in between. Germline V gene sequence: CDR1 MDHEN, CDR2 SYDVKM. CDR3 size: 15 residues.

By sample share, this clone is large (0.1 to 1%). The chain couples TRBV14 to TRBJ2-1; 7 bases align to TRBD1. Trimming removed 4 bases from V and 8 bases from J; junction bases left unmatched: 2. Germline CDR1 is SGHDN and CDR2 is FVKESK. The CDR3 is made up of 12 amino acids. CDR3 in DNA: TGTGCCAGCAGCCCGGACAGGCATGAGCAGTTCTTC. Protein sequence: CASSPDRHEQFF.

The chain employs TRBV7-2 and TRBJ2-2; D may be TRBD1 (8 bases). Germline lookup yields CDR1 SGHTA and CDR2 FQGNSA. The V gene lost 6 bases and the J gene lost 4 bases, with 21 bases spanning the gap. The CDR3 extends over 17 amino acids. As DNA, the CDR3 is TGTGCCAGCAGGAATAAAGGCACAGGGGGGGGCACCGGGGAGCTGTTTTTT. It encodes CASRNKGTGGGTGELFF.

V usage is TRBV7-9 and J usage is TRBJ2-1; 8 bases are a match to TRBD2. This CDR3 comprises 18 residues. Unmatched junction bases numbered 12, after V lost 5 bases and J lost 0 bases. From germline, CDR1 is SEHNR and CDR2 FQNEAQ (reference sequence). In DNA, the CDR3 is TGTGCCAGCAGCCTCCTCTCGTTGAGCGGGAGCTCCTACAATGAGCAGTTCTTC. It codes for CASSLLSLSGSSYNEQFF.

This clone occurred once. CDR3 protein: CASSDSKGVSYNEQFF. CDR3 coding DNA: TGTGCCAGCAGTGACTCGAAGGGGGTTTCCTACAATGAGCAGTTCTTC. The V and J genes are TRBV6-4 and TRBJ2-1, with TRBD1 as a possible D gene (6 bases). V was cut by 0 bases and J by 1 base, with 10 bases left in between. The CDR3 runs to 16 residues. Germline values: CDR1 MRHNA, CDR2 SNTAGT.

The chain couples TRBV4-1 to TRBJ1-2; D not certain. Trimming removed 3 bases at V and 8 bases at J, with 10 bases between. The CDR3 is 12 amino acids. Germline V gene sequence: CDR1 MGHRA, CDR2 YSYEKL. The CDR3 bases are TGCGCCAGCAGCCATAGTACGGAGGGCTACACCTTC. Amino acids: CASSHSTEGYTF.

The chain links TRBV11-3 to TRBJ2-7, with 7 bases aligning to TRBD1. The CDR3 runs to 13 residues. The V gene's germline CDR1 is SGHNT and CDR2 YENEEA. The junction had 2 bases not matched to a gene; V was cut back by 5 bases and J by 1 base. CDR3 amino acids: CASSETGSYEQYF. The CDR3 DNA reads TGTGCCAGCAGCGAGACAGGGTCCTACGAGCAGTACTTC. The full variable domain, completed using reference TRBV11-3 and TRBJ2-7, is EAGVVQSPRYKIIEKKQPVAFWCNPISGHNTLYWYLQNLGQGPELLIRYENEEAVDDSQLPKDRFSAERLKGVDSTLKIQPAELGDSAVYLCASSETGSYEQYFGPGTRLTVT.

The chain recombines TRBV6-4 with TRBJ2-1; TRBD1 agrees at 7 bases. CDR1 and CDR2 (germline): MRHNA, SNTAGT. V lost 5 bases to trimming and J lost 2 bases; unmatched junction nucleotides: 6. The CDR3 spans 15 residues. The CDR3 protein is CASSPRQGTYNEQFF. Written as DNA, the CDR3 is TGTGCCAGCAGTCCTCGACAGGGAACCTACAATGAGCAGTTCTTC.

The chain uses TRBV6-6 and TRBJ2-7; no definite D call. The V end was cut by 4 bases, the J end by 3 bases, with 7 bases between. Germline V CDR1 and CDR2: MNHNY, SVGAGI (reference sequence). The CDR3 totals 12 residues. The CDR3 DNA is TGTGCCAGCAGTTCCAGCCGCTACGAGCAGTACTTC. This sequence encodes CASSSSRYEQYF.

The CDR3 spells CASSLTHEQYF. The CDR3 DNA is TGTGCCAGCAGTTTGACCCACGAGCAGTACTTC. The rearrangement uses TRBV28 and TRBJ2-7; D ambiguous. This CDR3 contains 11 residues. V lost 3 bases to trimming and J lost 5 bases, with 5 bases between them. CDR1 and CDR2 (germline): MDHEN, SYDVKM.

The chain employs TRBV4-2 and TRBJ2-1; TRBD2 matches at 9 bases. The germline CDR1 and CDR2 sequences are LGHNA and YNFKEQ. Losses at the gene ends were 4 bases for V and 4 bases for J; bases not matched to a gene: 8. CDR3 length equals 16 residues. CDR3 DNA sequence: TGTGCCAGCAGCCGAATCCCTAGCGGGGATTACAATGAGCAGTTCTTC. Protein product: CASSRIPSGDYNEQFF.

V gene TRBV5-4 combines with J gene TRBJ1-1; TRBD1 agrees at 7 bases. Germline CDR1 and CDR2: SGHNT and YYREEE (reference sequence). V shed 6 bases and J 6 bases; nucleotides not matched to a gene: 8. The CDR3 totals 13 residues. As DNA, the CDR3 is TGTGCCAGCAAAGAGGGGGCTTTGTCTGAAGCTTTCTTT. It codes for CASKEGALSEAFF.

The chain employs TRBV27 and TRBJ2-7; perhaps D is TRBD1 or TRBD2 (5 bases each). V was clipped by 6 bases and J by 4 bases, with 16 bases between them. The CDR3 is 14 residues long. Germline CDR1 reads MNHEY; CDR2 reads SMNVEV (reference sequence). CDR3 in amino acids: CASSQGPWLYEQYF. The CDR3 DNA reads TGTGCCAGCAGCCAGGGACCGTGGTTATACGAGCAGTACTTC.

This chain connects TRBV4-1 to TRBJ2-7, with TRBD2 matching over 7 bases. The germline V gene has CDR1 MGHRA and CDR2 YSYEKL. V lost 5 bases to trimming and J lost 0 bases; unmatched junction nucleotides: 7. The CDR3 loop spans 15 amino acids. CDR3 bases: TGCGCCAGCAGCGGGGGGAGGGTGGGCTCCTACGAGCAGTACTTC. This translates into CASSGGRVGSYEQYF.

This chain links TRBV5-5 with TRBJ1-5, with D uncertain. The CDR3 is made up of 12 amino acids. Germline V CDR1 and CDR2: SGHKS, YYEKEE (reference sequence). V was pared by 4 bases and J by 5 bases, with 7 bases between. The chain's CDR3 is CASSHGDQPQHF. The CDR3 nucleotides read TGTGCCAGCAGCCACGGGGATCAGCCCCAGCATTTT.

This clone occurred a few times. The rearrangement links TRBV28 to TRBJ2-7; D is undetermined. Germline-derived CDR1 and CDR2 are MDHEN and SYDVKM. This CDR3 has 14 residues. V shed 3 bases and J shed 0 bases, with 9 bases lying between them. CDR3 sequence reads: CASSFTGDSYEQYF. Here the CDR3 DNA reads TGTGCCAGCAGTTTTACTGGGGACTCCTACGAGCAGTACTTC.

This clone was seen just once. The chain recombines TRBV19 with TRBJ2-3, with 8 bases identical to TRBD2. CDR3 length equals 15 residues. V was clipped by 7 bases and J by 2 bases; unmatched bases: 8. Germline V gives CDR1 LNHDA, CDR2 SQIVND (reference sequence). Here the CDR3 reads CASIGRGEDTDTQYF. As DNA, the CDR3 is TGTGCCAGTATCGGGAGGGGGGAGGACACAGATACGCAGTATTTT.

The chain combines TRBV5-1 with TRBJ2-7; D gene ambiguous. The CDR3 has 15 amino acids. The germline V gene has CDR1 SGHRS and CDR2 YFSETQ. V was clipped by 0 bases and J by 6 bases, with 16 bases between them. The CDR3, as DNA: TGCGCCAGCAGCTTGGCCGCAGACCTTGGTGTCGAGCAGTACTTC. This encodes CASSLAADLGVEQYF.

The chain has TRBV6-5 and TRBJ2-7, with D tentatively TRBD1 or TRBD2 (5 bases each). Trimming cost V 7 bases and J 1 base, with 17 bases left between them. Germline values: CDR1 MNHEY, CDR2 SVGAGI. This CDR3 has 15 residues. CDR3 DNA sequence: TGTGCCAGCACCGAGTGGGTGGGGGATTCCTACGAGCAGTACTTC. This encodes CASTEWVGDSYEQYF.

This chain's CDR3 is CASSAVGDGASYEQYF. The CDR3 bases are TGTGCCAGCAGCGCGGTGGGGGACGGAGCCTCCTACGAGCAGTACTTC. The chain has TRBV9 and TRBJ2-7; the D gene could be TRBD1 or TRBD2 (5 bases each). Per germline, CDR1 SGDLS and CDR2 YYNGEE. This CDR3 has 16 residues. The germline V and J ends were trimmed by 3 bases and 0 bases, with 16 bases remaining between them.

The chain combines TRBV6-6 with TRBJ2-7, with D possibly matching TRBD1 (6 bases). CDR3 length equals 14 residues. V lost 2 bases, J lost 2 bases, and 10 bases lay in between. The germline CDR1 and CDR2 sequences are MNHNY and SVGAGI (reference sequence). This CDR3 is CASSYEQGPYEQYF. Here the CDR3 DNA reads TGTGCCAGCAGTTACGAACAGGGACCCTACGAGCAGTACTTC.

The rearrangement uses TRBV7-3 and TRBJ2-1; 11 bases match TRBD2. The CDR3 is 17 amino acids. The germline gives CDR1 SGHTA, CDR2 FQGTGA. J gave up 10 bases and V 4 bases, and 15 bases lay outside the gene matches. The CDR3 loop is CASSSGIAGGSSREQFF. CDR3 in DNA: TGTGCCAGCAGCTCGGGGATAGCGGGAGGGAGTAGTCGAGAGCAGTTCTTC.

The J gene is TRBJ2-1, the V gene TRBV28; D is ambiguous. This CDR3 has 14 amino acids. Germline V gene lookup returns CDR1 MDHEN and CDR2 SYDVKM. Trimming took 9 bases from V and 3 from J, leaving 15 bases between them. The CDR3 spells CASARHSRYNEQFF. CDR3 DNA: TGTGCCAGTGCCCGCCACTCCCGCTACAATGAGCAGTTCTTC.

This chain uses TRBV29-1 with TRBJ2-7; a weak D match, TRBD2 (5 bases). V lost 5 bases and J lost 7, with 15 bases in between. Germline V gives CDR1 SQVTM, CDR2 ANQGSEA. CDR3 length equals 12 residues. The CDR3: CSVKVAPGEQYF. In DNA, the CDR3 is TGCAGCGTTAAAGTGGCCCCGGGAGAGCAGTACTTC.

DNA of the CDR3: TGTGCCAGCAGCCGACAGAACACTGAAGCTTTCTTT. It translates to CASSRQNTEAFF. V gene TRBV13 combines with J gene TRBJ1-1; D uncertain. The V gene's germline CDR1 is PRHDT and CDR2 FYEKMQ (reference sequence). CDR3 length: 12 amino acids. Between the trimmed V and J ends, which lost 5 bases and 1 base, there was a span of 5 bases. The variable domain in full, completed from reference TRBV13 and TRBJ1-1, reads AAGVIQSPRHLIKEKRETATLKCYPIPRHDTVYWYQQGPGQDPQFLISFYEKMQSDKGSIPDRFSAQQFSDYHSELNMSSLELGDSALYFCASSRQNTEAFFGQGTRLTVV.